A single T cell receptor (beta chain) is shown here with its context. The antigen is undetermined. The data derive from a study of CD8 T cells in ankylosing spondylitis. Study outcomes and limitations: Earlier reports found some motif variants in synovial fluid and blood in reactive arthritis. Reportedly, significant enrichment of disease-linked clones occurred in matched ankylosing spondylitis synovial fluid. Disease-associated clones were CD8+ and fairly uncommon in peripheral blood. Blood from ankylosing spondylitis patients appeared to carry a characteristic eight-variant TCR beta motif.

MiXCR, run by TCRdb on the 5' RACE reads, gives a single entry per CDR3 protein. This sample yields 700,000 to 850,000 distinct CDR3 sequences, of which around 11% are seen a single time; about 0.49% belongs to the top ten. The sequence was collected from a male donor with ankylosing spondylitis. Specimen: blood, either unsorted or a sorted T cell fraction (not recorded which).

The CDR3 spells CASSRNSGRFSPLHF. The CDR3 DNA follows: TGCGCCAGCAGCCGAAACTCCGGACGTTTTTCACCCCTCCACTTT. The chain employs TRBV4-3 and TRBJ1-6; no clear D. Germline V gene sequence: CDR1 LGHNA, CDR2 YSLEER. This CDR3 is built from 15 residues. The germline V and J ends were trimmed by 4 bases and 9 bases, with 16 bases remaining between them.